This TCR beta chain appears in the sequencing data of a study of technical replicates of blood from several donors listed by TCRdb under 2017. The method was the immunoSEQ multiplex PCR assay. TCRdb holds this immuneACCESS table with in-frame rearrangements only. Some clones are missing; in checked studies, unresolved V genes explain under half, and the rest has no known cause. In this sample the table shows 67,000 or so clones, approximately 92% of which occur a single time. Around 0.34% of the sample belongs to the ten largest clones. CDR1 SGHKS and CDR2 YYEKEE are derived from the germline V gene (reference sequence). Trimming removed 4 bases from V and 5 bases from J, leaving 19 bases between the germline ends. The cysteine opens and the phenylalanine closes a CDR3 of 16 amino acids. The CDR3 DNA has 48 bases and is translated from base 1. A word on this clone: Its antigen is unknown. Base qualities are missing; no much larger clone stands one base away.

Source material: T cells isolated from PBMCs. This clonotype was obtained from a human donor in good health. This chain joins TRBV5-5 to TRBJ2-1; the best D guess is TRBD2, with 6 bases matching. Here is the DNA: TGTGCCAGCAGCGGGGGTAAGACGGGAGCTAACAATGAGCAGTTCTTC. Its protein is CASSGGKTGANNEQFF.